The source of this TCR beta chain is a study of T cell responses to AZD1222 COVID-19 vaccine. General study findings and limits: Two doses of AZD1222 preceded a rise in Spike-specific TCR breadth and depth. Possibly, clonal diversity was underestimated; donors were largely white British and included more females. Close to half of all spike-specific TCRs reportedly target regions of the variants that are unmutated. Every sample of the repertoires postdated the peak T cell response.

Profiled with immunoSEQ multiplex PCR; TCRdb holds only in-frame clones, not every one. This sample has 200,000 to 250,000 clones, with roughly 94% found just once. A note on this clone: Antigen unknown.

The source of this sequence is an adult who received the MenACWY meningococcal vaccine as a control. The source was peripheral blood, collected 28 days after the second dose of the MenACWY control vaccine.

The CDR3 loop reads CASGLSQNTEAFF. The CDR3, as DNA: TGTGCTAGTGGTTTGTCTCAGAACACTGAAGCTTTCTTT. This chain uses TRBV12-5 with TRBJ1-1, with no clear D. There are 13 residues in the CDR3. Germline-derived CDR1 and CDR2 are LGHNT and FRNRAP. Trimming shortened V by 2 bases and J by 1 base, and 5 bases separated the two germline ends.